This T cell receptor (beta chain) comes out of a study of T-cell reconstitution after alpha-beta-depleted transplantation in children. Study findings and constraints: Surviving recipient T cells and thymic progenitors underlay high day-60 TCRbeta diversity in some patients. Expanded clones from the graft, numbering several hundred, reportedly supplied alpha-beta T cells about two months after transplant. By one year post-transplant, T-cell counts and diversity largely arose from T cells that were newly produced.

As for this clonotype: Its target is not known.

Unique molecular identifiers featured in how the TCRbeta library was prepared. Using its own MiXCR run on the PCR reads, TCRdb lists one record per CDR3 protein. The sample includes more than 400,000 distinct CDR3 sequences, about an eighth seen only once; the top ten take about 15%. Between the trimmed V and J ends, which lost 4 bases and 8 bases, there was a span of 21 bases. Germline V gene lookup returns CDR1 SGHRS and CDR2 YFSETQ. CDR3 length: 15 amino acids. This specimen consisted of PBMCs, mostly from graft donor cells, obtained 180 days after TCRalphabeta/CD19-depleted stem cell transplant. The chain uses TRBV5-1 and TRBJ1-2; TRBD1 is a possible D gene (6 bases). The receptor was isolated from a female patient aged 2-9 years who had a stem cell transplant for aplastic anemia, so the T cells may come from the graft donor. The CDR3 nucleotides read TGCGCCAGCAGCGCTACCCCGACAGGCAGTGGCGGCTACACCTTC. It specifies CASSATPTGSGGYTF.